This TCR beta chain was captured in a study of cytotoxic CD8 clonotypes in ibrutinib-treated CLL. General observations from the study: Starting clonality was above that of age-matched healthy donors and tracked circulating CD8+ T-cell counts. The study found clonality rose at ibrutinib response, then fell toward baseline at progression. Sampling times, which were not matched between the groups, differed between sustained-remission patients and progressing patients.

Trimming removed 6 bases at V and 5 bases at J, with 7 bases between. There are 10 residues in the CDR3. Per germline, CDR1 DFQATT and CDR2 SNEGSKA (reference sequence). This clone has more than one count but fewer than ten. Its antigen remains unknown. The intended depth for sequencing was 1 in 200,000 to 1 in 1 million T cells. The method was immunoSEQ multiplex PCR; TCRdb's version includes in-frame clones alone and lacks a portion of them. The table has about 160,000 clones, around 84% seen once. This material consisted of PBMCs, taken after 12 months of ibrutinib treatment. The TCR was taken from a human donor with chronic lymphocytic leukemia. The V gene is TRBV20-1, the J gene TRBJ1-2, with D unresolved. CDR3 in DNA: TGCAGTGCCGGAGAATATGGCTACACCTTC. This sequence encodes CSAGEYGYTF.